One sample yielded the 12 T cell receptor beta chains listed below, sequenced in a study of cytomegalovirus exposure and HLA in healthy donors. The PCR ran on 60 Vbeta and 13 Jbeta primers. The protocol was immunoSEQ multiplex PCR, while the TCRdb copy is restricted to in-frame clones and leaves out a portion. This table holds about 190,000 clones, roughly four fifths found once. The sequenced material came from PBMCs. The receptor source for this set is a woman between 50 and 59 years old in good health and CMV-seropositive.

The V and J genes are TRBV30 and TRBJ2-1, with TRBD2 matching 8 bases. V was clipped by 1 base and J by 7 bases; unmatched bases: 6. Germline lookup yields CDR1 GTSNPN and CDR2 SVGIG (reference sequence). The CDR3 length is 14 residues. The chain's CDR3 is CAWSAGGPRNEQFF. CDR3 DNA: TGTGCCTGGAGTGCGGGGGGGCCTCGAAATGAGCAGTTCTTC.

V gene TRBV19 combines with J gene TRBJ1-1; TRBD1 might be the D (5 bases). Germline V gene data show CDR1 as LNHDA and CDR2 as SQIVND (reference sequence). This CDR3 has 17 amino acids. The ends were cut back, 2 bases at V and 0 bases at J, with 16 bases in the middle. This CDR3 reads CASSIFGRGGMNTEAFF. The CDR3, as DNA: TGTGCCAGTAGTATATTTGGGAGGGGAGGAATGAACACTGAAGCTTTCTTT.

The V gene is TRBV6-5, the J gene TRBJ1-2; 7 bases are a match to TRBD1. The CDR3 is 13 residues long. The V gene end was trimmed by 6 bases and the J gene end by 3 bases; junction bases not matched to a gene: 4. CDR1 MNHEY and CDR2 SVGAGI come from the germline V gene. CDR3 sequence reads: CASSDGTDYGYTF. The CDR3 DNA reads TGTGCCAGCAGCGACGGGACAGACTATGGCTACACCTTC.

V usage is TRBV6-4 and J usage is TRBJ2-3; 10 bases match TRBD2. The CDR3 covers 15 residues. Germline loops: CDR1 MRHNA, CDR2 SNTAGT. The V and J ends lost 6 bases and 4 bases, in that order; junction bases with no gene match: 7. CDR3 DNA: TGTGCCAGCAGCGTCCAAGCGGGGGGGCCAGATACGCAGTATTTT. Protein product: CASSVQAGGPDTQYF.

This chain connects TRBV7-6 to TRBJ1-5, with D maybe TRBD1 (6 bases). Between the trimmed V and J ends, which lost 1 base and 6 bases, there was a span of 10 bases. The CDR3 covers 14 residues. Germline V gene sequence: CDR1 SGHVS, CDR2 FNYEAQ. The CDR3 reads CASSLGGGGQPQHF. The CDR3 nucleotides read TGTGCCAGCAGCTTAGGGGGGGGCGGTCAGCCCCAGCATTTT.

CDR3 coding DNA: TGTGCCAGCAGCGCCGGACAGGGAAGTCTCTATGGCTACACCTTC. It is translated as CASSAGQGSLYGYTF. The V call is TRBV9, the J call TRBJ1-2; TRBD1 matches at 8 bases. The V gene's germline CDR1 is SGDLS and CDR2 YYNGEE. This CDR3 contains 15 residues. Trimming cost V 3 bases and J 4 bases; bases outside gene matches: 8.

The CDR3 protein is CAISPPDSPEQFF. The DNA of the CDR3 is TGTGCCATCAGTCCCCCGGACAGTCCTGAGCAGTTCTTC. V usage is TRBV10-3 and J usage is TRBJ2-1; TRBD1 is a possible D gene (6 bases). Germline loops: CDR1 ENHRY, CDR2 SYGVKD. The CDR3 runs to 13 residues. Trimming took 5 bases from V and 9 from J, leaving 14 bases between them.

Here the CDR3 DNA reads TGTGCCAGCAGCTGGCGGACTGCTCGCGAGCAGTTCTTC. This translates into CASSWRTAREQFF. This chain connects TRBV11-3 to TRBJ2-1; D is possibly TRBD2 (5 bases). The CDR3 totals 13 residues. V shed 4 bases and J shed 10 bases, with 14 bases lying between them. Germline V gene sequence: CDR1 SGHNT, CDR2 YENEEA. Together with reference TRBV11-3 and TRBJ2-1, the CDR3 gives the full variable domain: EAGVVQSPRYKIIEKKQPVAFWCNPISGHNTLYWYLQNLGQGPELLIRYENEEAVDDSQLPKDRFSAERLKGVDSTLKIQPAELGDSAVYLCASSWRTAREQFFGPGTRLTVL.

The CDR3 reads CASSPRGQGTPPLHF. Written as DNA, the CDR3 is TGTGCCAGCAGCCCCCGGGGACAGGGGACCCCGCCCCTCCACTTT. This chain joins TRBV11-2 and TRBJ1-6, with 10 positions matching TRBD1. This CDR3 contains 15 residues. The V and J ends lost 5 bases and 13 bases, in that order; junction bases with no gene match: 11. Germline CDR1 reads SGHAT; CDR2 reads FQNNGV.

V gene TRBV19 combines with J gene TRBJ1-5; D perhaps matches TRBD1 (5 bases). CDR1 LNHDA and CDR2 SQIVND come from the germline V gene (reference sequence). V lost 9 bases and J lost 5, with 11 bases in between. The CDR3 totals 12 residues. CDR3 loop: CASQGLHQPQHF. CDR3 DNA: TGTGCCAGCCAGGGCCTCCATCAGCCCCAGCATTTT.

The chain recombines TRBV30 with TRBJ1-2; D unclear. V lost 3 bases, J lost 6 bases, and 17 bases lay in between. CDR1 is GTSNPN and CDR2 is SVGIG in the germline V gene (reference sequence). This CDR3 has 14 amino acids. The CDR3: CAWRASSTRNGYTF. In DNA form, the CDR3 reads TGTGCCTGGAGGGCCTCCAGTACCCGTAATGGCTACACCTTC.

This clone was picked up a small number of times. J is TRBJ1-1 and V is TRBV5-4; the match to TRBD1 covers 11 bases. The CDR3 sequence is 15 residues long. V lost 4 bases and J lost 5; bases outside the gene matches: 7. Looked up from germline, CDR1 is SGHNT and CDR2 is YYREEE (reference sequence). The CDR3 bases are TGTGCCAGCAGCCGTCCGTGGGACAGGGGGACTGAAGCTTTCTTT. This encodes CASSRPWDRGTEAFF.